This TCR beta chain originates from a study of CD8+ T cells in alopecia areata. Study as a whole: The drug, oral tofacitinib, was given to treated patients at 5 to 10 mg twice daily. Severity scores in treated patients reflected the percentage of scalp affected.

cDNA reverse transcribed from extracted RNA served as the sequencing template. The method was immunoSEQ multiplex PCR; TCRdb's version includes in-frame clones alone and lacks a portion of them. The top ten hold around 0.92% of the sample, which has about 250,000 clones, 50% to 75% seen once. Study-wide findings and caveats: Tofacitinib produced a significant decrease in scalp clonality and in expanded CD8+ clones among the top 100.

The CDR3 has 13 residues. Trimming took 4 bases from V and 1 from J, leaving 9 bases between them. The germline gives CDR1 GTSNPN, CDR2 SVGIG (reference sequence). Treatment denoted: oral pan-JAK inhibitor, 5-10 mg twice daily. Comment on this clone: Its cognate antigen is unknown.

The TCR sequence derives from a human donor with alopecia areata. The chain is built from TRBV30 and TRBJ2-3; D call uncertain. Sequenced material: CD4+ T cells sorted from blood, taken around week 54, from a patient treated with tofacitinib. DNA for the CDR3: TGTGCCTGGATGGGCTCCGGCACAGATACGCAGTATTTT. Residues: CAWMGSGTDTQYF.